This T cell receptor (beta chain) was found in a study of cytomegalovirus exposure and HLA in healthy donors (dated by TCRdb to about 2017). In terms of the full investigation: In an earlier analysis of under 600 of the donors, 276 Gb of sequence data and some 100 million unique TCR beta sequences from 150 million to 200 million T cells were reported. An early release that covered about 640 HLA-typed donors contained about 300 gigabases of sequencing data and roughly 84 million unique TCR sequences. The genetic ancestry cluster associated with self-reported Caucasian donors included 81% of the 398 genotyped donors. The study aimed to test whether signatures of past pathogen exposure could be identified by cataloging public T cell receptors. The study profiled the T cell repertoires of 500 to 800 subjects by immunosequencing and related them to cytomegalovirus serostatus. In addition to the first cohort of 500 to 850 subjects, a separate validation cohort of 130 or so different subjects was used. The study combined high-throughput TCR immunosequencing, statistical association of individual TCRs with disease status, and machine learning to predict cytomegalovirus infection status. A later analysis re-analyzed previously published TCR beta repertoires from 650 to 800 donors and added high-resolution HLA genotyping to study TCR occurrence patterns. In the later analysis, no new phenotypic data were used to find candidate immune exposures; instead, reliance was placed on TCR beta sequences and their occurrence across donors. An earlier analysis of 587 of the donors used high-throughput TCR beta sequencing to judge whether each TCR beta V gene segment behaved as functional or pseudogenic. Donor age, sex, ethnicity and CMV serostatus were compiled together with the repertoire data. Genome-wide SNP genotypes for about 60% of the 666 donors were used in a later genetic analysis, which treated that subset as a discovery cohort. All discovery cohort repertoires had been generated on a single sequencing platform. Class I and class II HLA loci were covered by the typing at four-digit resolution. The number of typed donors differed by locus: about 629-640 for A, B, C, DRB1 and DQB1; 500 to 550 for DQA1; approximately 600 for DPA1; and some 470 for DPB1. Because of strong linkage in the cohort, four to six DR-DQ haplotypes were treated as single units for association and clustering. Among about 400 genotyped donors of the cohort, an average of about 220,000 unique TCR beta nucleotide sequences was sequenced per donor, of which approximately 19% were non-productive. The investigation overall reported the following: Some IMGT-functional V segments, including TRBV6-2 and TRBV6-3, could not be told apart with the 87-base-pair reads, so those segments were excluded. Immune exposure information for the cohort was limited to CMV serostatus. In both the original and validation cohorts, the classifier was reported to diagnose cytomegalovirus status with high specificity and sensitivity. According to a later analysis, parvovirus B19, influenza, CMV and Epstein-Barr virus appeared linked to several top co-occurrence clusters. Specific HLA alleles were associated with around 18,000 TCR beta sequences at a false discovery rate of 0.05 in a later analysis. In an earlier analysis of some 540 of the donors, most TCR beta V segments appeared in productive rearrangements about 90% or about 30% of the time, broadly matching IMGT annotations. According to a later genetic analysis, donors in an Asian-associated ancestry cluster had fewer N-insertions in productive TCRs than the approximately 630-donor mean. While some public TCRs were present in many individuals, most TCR sequences turned up only very rarely across donors. Compared with equally common non-associated chains, HLA-associated TCR beta chains in a later analysis were more clonally expanded and had lower generation probabilities. A later genetic analysis associated a missense DCLRE1C variant with V-gene and J-gene trimming of TCR beta chains, and an independent cohort replicated the association. Roughly uniform sequencing depth across donors was assumed in presence/absence analyses, although this assumption may not hold. Because some donors lacked HLA typing at each locus, the association tests relied only on the typed subset. In vitro tests confirmed that a few of the cytomegalovirus-associated TCR beta chains recognize cytomegalovirus antigens. Linkage disequilibrium might explain the correlated functional status among segregating V segments, but an unknown experimental factor could not be excluded. A cluster of highly shared sequence variants was judged likely to represent a technical artifact of the sequencing pipeline. A further reported finding was that TCR beta sequences accurately predicted the HLA-A and HLA-B alleles for most subjects in the first cohort. A total of 164 TCR beta chains were listed by the study as associated with cytomegalovirus. It was suggested by the authors that the approach could potentially be generalized to other disease states and immunological phenotypes. When HLA alleles, especially DR and DQ, strongly co-occurred, attributing TCR associations to individual alleles was difficult. In a later analysis, the rate of TCR association differed among HLA loci, with DRB1 alleles having the most associated TCRs and HLA-C alleles having the fewest. Because counts were too low, approximately 15 rarely observed V segments, including chromosome 9 orphons, were excluded from the earlier analysis of about 500 of the donors. The cohort was sequenced for TCR beta chains only, and without alpha or paired-chain data the features that could be detected were limited. A later analysis found that most CMV-associated TCR beta chains appeared HLA-restricted, with HLA associations seemingly driven largely by CMV exposure.

To prepare the library, the immunoSEQ multiplex PCR assay was applied. For the multiplex PCR, a mixture combining 60 forward primers for TCR Vbeta segments and 13 reverse primers for TCR Jbeta segments was used. Amplification of the CDR3 region of rearranged TCR beta genes was performed with a multiplex PCR assay on genomic DNA. Amplified TCR beta libraries were sequenced as 87-base-pair reads on the Illumina HiSeq System. Regarding the original processing steps: Across the 700 or so repertoires, a later analysis counted 75 million to 90 million unique TCR beta chains, approximately 10 million of which were shared by at least two donors. A nearest-neighbor algorithm error-corrected the raw reads and collapsed the reads into unique sequences, merging closely related sequences to remove PCR and sequencing errors. CDR3 sequences were aligned to IMGT reference sequences to assign V, D and J gene segments. For a sequence to be retained, at least a six-nucleotide match to both a V gene segment and a J gene segment was required. Rearrangements were called productive when the CDR3 lacked stop codons and stayed in frame with V and J; all others were non-productive. CDR3 was defined by IMGT convention, running from the second conserved V-encoded cysteine to the conserved J-encoded phenylalanine. The earlier analysis of 500 to 650 of the donors excluded any sequence lacking an unambiguous match to a single V gene segment. In an earlier analysis of approximately 500 of the donors, a V segment was called functional when productive rearrangements were above 56.7%, and segregating when the standard deviation between donors exceeded 5%. A statistical classification framework was built for diagnosing cytomegalovirus status from the catalog of TCR beta chain sequences. In a later analysis, TCR nucleotide sequences were compared against IMGT/GENE-DB human TR gene sequences so that V and J genes could be assigned. In a later analysis, CDR3 sequences and most-parsimonious VDJ recombination scenarios were assigned using the TCRdist pipeline. In a later analysis, each TCR beta chain was defined by its CDR3 amino acid sequence together with its V-gene family, and reads without a unique V-gene family were excluded. As a way to deal with suspected cross-contamination and a sequencing artifact, a later analysis dropped roughly 600 nucleotide sequences that were highly shared and had low generation probability. In a later analysis, a clonal expansion index was calculated for each public chain from normalized within-repertoire ranks of inferred template counts. In a later analysis, generation probabilities were computed using a VDJ recombination model fitted to out-of-frame rearrangements, and the results were checked against IGoR. In a later analysis, TCR-TCR, TCR-HLA and TCR-CMV co-occurrence was scored with hypergeometric tests, and a repertoire-size bias correction was applied to TCR pairs. False discovery rates were estimated in a later analysis by permuting HLA or CMV assignments 20 times. A later analysis grouped co-occurring TCRs with DBSCAN, adding TCRdist sequence similarity when clustering within HLA-allele-positive subsets. Repertoires with fewer than 30,000 or more than 120,000 public chains were left out of co-occurrence clustering, as were a handful of repertoires with anomalous nucleotide sharing. TCRdb mirrors the immuneACCESS table, restricted to in-frame sequences. Some clones are absent from its copies; in checked studies, under half trace to an unresolved V gene, and the reason for the others is unknown. The DNA gave D and trimming, while V, J and clone size come from that table. The sample table gives around 140,000 clones. 0.8% to 1% of the sample is taken by the ten largest.

CDR1 and CDR2, looked up from the germline V gene, are SGHRS and YFSETQ. From its cysteine to its phenylalanine, the CDR3 spans 13 amino acids. Only the CDR3 portion is preserved as DNA: 39 bases, with reading frame beginning at the first base. Trimming leaves V shorter by 7 bases and J shorter by 7 bases, with the junction holding 4 bases beyond the gene matches. In regard to this clone: This clone's antigen is unknown.

The cohort was made up of approximately 670 healthy bone marrow donors. At the time of sampling, all cohort members were nominally healthy, though unrecorded immune exposures were likely present. The donor tested CMV seronegative and was one of the 352 seronegative cohort members. Each donor provided a peripheral blood sample, and peripheral blood mononuclear cells were used for TCR beta sequencing. Genomic DNA was extracted from the blood cell samples with the Qiagen DNeasy Blood Extraction Kit. The rearrangement combines TRBV5-1 with TRBJ1-4; TRBD1 aligns with 10 central bases. The source material was PBMCs. This receptor was obtained from a male donor in good health and CMV-seronegative. The nucleotides are TGCGCCAGCTCGGGGACAGGGGTTGAAAAACTGTTTTTT. Its protein reads: CASSGTGVEKLFF.